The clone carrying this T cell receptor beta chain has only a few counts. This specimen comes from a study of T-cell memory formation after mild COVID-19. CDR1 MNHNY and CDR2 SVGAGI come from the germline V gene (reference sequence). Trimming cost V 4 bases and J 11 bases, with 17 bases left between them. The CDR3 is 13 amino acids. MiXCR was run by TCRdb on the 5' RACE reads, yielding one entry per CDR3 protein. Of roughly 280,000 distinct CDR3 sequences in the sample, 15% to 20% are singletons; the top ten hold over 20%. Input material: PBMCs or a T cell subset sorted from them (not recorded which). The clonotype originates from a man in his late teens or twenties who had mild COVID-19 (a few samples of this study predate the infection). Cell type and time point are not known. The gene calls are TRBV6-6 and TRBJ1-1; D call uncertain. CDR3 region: CASSSSLGSGAFF. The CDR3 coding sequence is TGTGCCAGCAGTTCCAGTTTGGGGTCGGGCGCTTTCTTT.